This T cell receptor beta chain was sequenced during a study of T cells in Graves' hyperthyroidism and ophthalmopathy. Study-level background: Blood was drawn when the patient was first diagnosed and still untreated. Study-wide findings and caveats: Also found in blood were most expanded thyroid clonotypes above 0.001.

This clonotype appeared a few times. The antigen remains undetermined. The V segment lost 1 base and the J segment 0 bases; nucleotides outside the gene matches: 8. Germline CDR1 and CDR2: KGHSH and LQKENI. The CDR3 runs 19 residues. Hyperthyroidism patients were newly diagnosed, had disease duration under 2 months, and were aged 18 to 65 years. PBMCs were obtained from 10 ml fresh peripheral blood. Amplification yielded TCR beta CDR3 regions, with RNA transcripts as the source. A set of HTBI primers served as the primers for a first-round RT-PCR of the TCR CDR3. TCRdb itself ran the multiplex PCR reads through MiXCR, one entry per CDR3 protein. Among 550,000 to 600,000 distinct CDR3 sequences listed, approximately 15% were seen once.

What was sequenced was blood. The sequence came from a woman between 18 and 29 years old with Graves' hyperthyroidism. The chain joins TRBV18 to TRBJ2-1; 11 positions match TRBD2. The CDR3 nucleotides are TGTGCCAGCTCACCACTCGTTAGCGGGGGGGCCAACTCCTACAATGAGCAGTTCTTC. Its protein is CASSPLVSGGANSYNEQFF.